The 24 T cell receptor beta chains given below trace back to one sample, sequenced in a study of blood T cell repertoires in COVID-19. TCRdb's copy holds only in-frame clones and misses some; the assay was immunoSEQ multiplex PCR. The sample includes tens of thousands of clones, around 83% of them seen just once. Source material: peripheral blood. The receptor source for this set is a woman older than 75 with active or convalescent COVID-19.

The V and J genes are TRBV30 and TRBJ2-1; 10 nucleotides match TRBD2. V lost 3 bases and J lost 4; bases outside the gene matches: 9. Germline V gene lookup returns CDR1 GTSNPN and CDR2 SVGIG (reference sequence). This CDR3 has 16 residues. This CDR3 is CAWSSETSGIYNEQFF. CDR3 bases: TGTGCCTGGAGCTCGGAAACTAGCGGGATATACAATGAGCAGTTCTTC.

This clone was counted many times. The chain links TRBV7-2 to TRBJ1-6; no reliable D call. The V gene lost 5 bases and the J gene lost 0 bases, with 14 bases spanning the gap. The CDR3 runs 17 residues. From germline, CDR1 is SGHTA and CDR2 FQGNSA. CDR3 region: CASSPRPRSSYNSPLHF. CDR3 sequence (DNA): TGTGCCAGCAGCCCCCGACCGAGGAGCTCCTATAATTCACCCCTCCACTTT.

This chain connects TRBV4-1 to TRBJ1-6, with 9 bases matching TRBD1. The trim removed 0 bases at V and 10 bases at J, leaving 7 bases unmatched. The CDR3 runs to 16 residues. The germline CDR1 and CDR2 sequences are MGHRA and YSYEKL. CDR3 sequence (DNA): TGCGCCAGCAGCCAAGATGGGGACAGGGTCAGCTCACCCCTCCACTTT. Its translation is CASSQDGDRVSSPLHF.

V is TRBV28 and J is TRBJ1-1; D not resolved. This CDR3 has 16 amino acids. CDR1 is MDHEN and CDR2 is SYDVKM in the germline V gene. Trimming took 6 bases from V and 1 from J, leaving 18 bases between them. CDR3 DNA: TGTGCCAGCAGCTCGCTAAGAGGGAACGAGAACACTGAAGCTTTCTTT. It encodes CASSSLRGNENTEAFF.

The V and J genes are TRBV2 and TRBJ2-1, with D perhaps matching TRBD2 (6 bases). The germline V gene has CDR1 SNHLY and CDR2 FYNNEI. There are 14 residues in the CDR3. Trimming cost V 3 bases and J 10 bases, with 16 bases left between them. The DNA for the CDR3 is TGTGCCAGCAGTGATGACTATGCCAGCGGGGAGCAGTTCTTC. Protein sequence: CASSDDYASGEQFF.

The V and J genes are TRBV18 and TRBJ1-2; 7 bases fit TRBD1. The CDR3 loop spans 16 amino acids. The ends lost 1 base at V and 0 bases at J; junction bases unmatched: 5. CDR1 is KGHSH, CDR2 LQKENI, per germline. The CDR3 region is CASSPRDSEANYGYTF. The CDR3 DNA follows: TGTGCCAGCTCACCACGGGACAGCGAAGCTAACTATGGCTACACCTTC.

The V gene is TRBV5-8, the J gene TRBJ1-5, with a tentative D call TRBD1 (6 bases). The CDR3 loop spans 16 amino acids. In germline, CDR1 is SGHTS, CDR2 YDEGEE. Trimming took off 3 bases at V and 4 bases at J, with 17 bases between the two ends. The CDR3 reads CASSSYGRQANQPQHF. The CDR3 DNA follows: TGTGCCAGCAGCTCGTACGGGCGACAGGCAAATCAGCCCCAGCATTTT.

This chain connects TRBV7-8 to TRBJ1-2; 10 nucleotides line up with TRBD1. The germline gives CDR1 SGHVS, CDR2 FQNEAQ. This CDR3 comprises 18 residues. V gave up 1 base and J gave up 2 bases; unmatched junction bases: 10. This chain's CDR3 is CASSLEYFPGQGNYGYTF. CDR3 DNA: TGTGCCAGCAGCTTAGAATATTTCCCGGGACAGGGGAACTATGGCTACACCTTC.

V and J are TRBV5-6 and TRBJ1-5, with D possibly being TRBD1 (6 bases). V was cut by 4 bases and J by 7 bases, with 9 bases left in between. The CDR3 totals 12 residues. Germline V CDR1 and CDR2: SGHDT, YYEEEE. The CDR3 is CASSVQGQPQHF. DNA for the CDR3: TGTGCCAGCAGCGTACAGGGACAGCCCCAGCATTTT.

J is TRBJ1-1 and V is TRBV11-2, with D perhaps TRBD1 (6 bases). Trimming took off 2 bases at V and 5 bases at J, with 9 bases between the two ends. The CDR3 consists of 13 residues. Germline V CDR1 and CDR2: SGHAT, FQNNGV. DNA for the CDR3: TGTGCCAGCAGCTTACAGGGGAGTACTGAAGCTTTCTTT. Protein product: CASSLQGSTEAFF.

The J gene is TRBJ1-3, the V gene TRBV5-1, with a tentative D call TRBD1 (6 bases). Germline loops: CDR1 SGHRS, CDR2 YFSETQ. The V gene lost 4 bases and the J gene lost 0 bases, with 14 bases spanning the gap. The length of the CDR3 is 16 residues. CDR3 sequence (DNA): TGCGCCAGCAGCCCCTTGGGACAAAACTCTGGAAACACCATATATTTT. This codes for CASSPLGQNSGNTIYF.

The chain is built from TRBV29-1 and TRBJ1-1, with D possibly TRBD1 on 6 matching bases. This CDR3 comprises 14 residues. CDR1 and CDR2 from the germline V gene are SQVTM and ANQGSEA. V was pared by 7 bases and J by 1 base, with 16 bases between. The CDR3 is CSAPADSWNTEAFF. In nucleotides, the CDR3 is TGCAGCGCACCCGCGGACAGTTGGAACACTGAAGCTTTCTTT.

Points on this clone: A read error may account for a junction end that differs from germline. The DNA of the CDR3 is TGTGCCAGCAGTCACTCCTGGTGGGCAGGGGAAAGCTATGGCTACACCTTC. It is translated as CASSHSWWAGESYGYTF. The rearrangement uses TRBV6-2 or TRBV6-3 and TRBJ1-2, with D tentatively TRBD1 (6 bases). CDR3 length equals 17 residues. Germline V gives CDR1 MNHEY, CDR2 SVGEGT.

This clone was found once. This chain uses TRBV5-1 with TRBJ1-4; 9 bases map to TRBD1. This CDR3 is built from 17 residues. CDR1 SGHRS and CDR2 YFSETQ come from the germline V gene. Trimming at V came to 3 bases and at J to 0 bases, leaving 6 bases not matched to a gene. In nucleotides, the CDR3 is TGCGCCAGCAGCTCTGGACAGGGGAGGGCAACTAATGAAAAACTGTTTTTT. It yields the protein CASSSGQGRATNEKLFF.

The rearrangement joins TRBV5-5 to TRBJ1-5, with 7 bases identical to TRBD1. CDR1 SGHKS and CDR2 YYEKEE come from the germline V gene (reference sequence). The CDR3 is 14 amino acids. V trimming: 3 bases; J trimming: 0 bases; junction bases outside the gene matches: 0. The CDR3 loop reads CASSWDSSNQPQHF. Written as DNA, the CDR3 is TGTGCCAGCAGCTGGGACAGTAGCAATCAGCCCCAGCATTTT.

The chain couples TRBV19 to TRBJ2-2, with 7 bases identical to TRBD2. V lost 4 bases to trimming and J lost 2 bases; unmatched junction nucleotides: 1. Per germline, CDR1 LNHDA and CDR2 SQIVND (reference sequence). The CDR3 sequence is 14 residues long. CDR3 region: CASSTSGNTGELFF. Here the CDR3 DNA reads TGTGCCAGTAGTACTAGCGGCAACACCGGGGAGCTGTTTTTT.

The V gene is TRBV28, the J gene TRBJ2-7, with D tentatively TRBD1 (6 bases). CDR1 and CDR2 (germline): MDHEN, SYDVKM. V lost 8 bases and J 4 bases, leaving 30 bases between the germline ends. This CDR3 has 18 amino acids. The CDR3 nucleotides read TGTGCCAGCCCTCCGAGGGGGATTGAACCGACGTCTACGTACGAGCAGTACTTC. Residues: CASPPRGIEPTSTYEQYF.

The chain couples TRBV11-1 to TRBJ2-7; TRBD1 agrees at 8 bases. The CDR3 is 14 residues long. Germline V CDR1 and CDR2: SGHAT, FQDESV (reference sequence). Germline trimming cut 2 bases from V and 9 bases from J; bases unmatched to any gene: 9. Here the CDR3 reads CASSLIGQGGVQYF. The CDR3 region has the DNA TGTGCCAGCAGCTTAATAGGACAGGGAGGCGTGCAGTACTTC. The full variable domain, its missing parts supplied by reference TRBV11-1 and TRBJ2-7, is EAEVAQSPRYKITEKSQAVAFWCDPISGHATLYWYRQILGQGPELLVQFQDESVVDDSQLPKDRFSAERLKGVDSTLKIQPAELGDSAMYLCASSLIGQGGVQYFGPGTRLTVT.

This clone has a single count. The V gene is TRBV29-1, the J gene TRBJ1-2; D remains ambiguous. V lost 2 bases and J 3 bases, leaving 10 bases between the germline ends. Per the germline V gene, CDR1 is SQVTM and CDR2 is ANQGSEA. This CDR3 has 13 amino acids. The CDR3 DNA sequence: TGCAGCGTTGAACGACAACTCTACTATGGCTACACCTTC. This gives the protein CSVERQLYYGYTF.

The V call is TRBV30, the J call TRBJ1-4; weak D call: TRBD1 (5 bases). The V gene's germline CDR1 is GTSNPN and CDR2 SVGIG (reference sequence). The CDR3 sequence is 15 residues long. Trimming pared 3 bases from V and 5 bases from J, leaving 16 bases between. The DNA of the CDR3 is TGTGCCTGGAGGGGTACCAGGGTATCGAATGAAAAACTGTTTTTT. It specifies CAWRGTRVSNEKLFF.

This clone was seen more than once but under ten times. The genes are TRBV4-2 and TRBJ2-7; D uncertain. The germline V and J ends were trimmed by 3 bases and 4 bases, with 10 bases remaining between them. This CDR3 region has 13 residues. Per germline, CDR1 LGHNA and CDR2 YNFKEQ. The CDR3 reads CASSQNLGYEQYF. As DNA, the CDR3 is TGTGCCAGCAGCCAGAACCTCGGGTACGAGCAGTACTTC.

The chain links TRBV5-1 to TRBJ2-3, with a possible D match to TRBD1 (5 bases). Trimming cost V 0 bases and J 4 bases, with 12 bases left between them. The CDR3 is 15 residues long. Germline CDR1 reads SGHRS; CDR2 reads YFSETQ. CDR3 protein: CASSLGQSTPDTQYF. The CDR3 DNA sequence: TGCGCCAGCAGCTTGGGACAGTCCACCCCAGATACGCAGTATTTT.

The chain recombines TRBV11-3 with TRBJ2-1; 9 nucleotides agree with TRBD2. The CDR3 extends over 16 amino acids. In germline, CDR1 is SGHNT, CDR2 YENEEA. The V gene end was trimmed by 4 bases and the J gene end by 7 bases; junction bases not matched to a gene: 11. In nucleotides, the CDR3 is TGTGCCAGCAGCTCCCAACTAGCGGGTGGAGGAAATGAGCAGTTCTTC. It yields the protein CASSSQLAGGGNEQFF.

DNA of the CDR3: TGTGCCATCAGTGGGGGGGACAGGGGTTATAATTCACCCCTCCACTTT. This translates into CAISGGDRGYNSPLHF. The chain employs TRBV10-3 and TRBJ1-6, with 10 positions matching TRBD1. The germline CDR1 and CDR2 sequences are ENHRY and SYGVKD. This CDR3 is built from 16 residues. Losses at the gene ends were 4 bases for V and 4 bases for J; bases not matched to a gene: 4.